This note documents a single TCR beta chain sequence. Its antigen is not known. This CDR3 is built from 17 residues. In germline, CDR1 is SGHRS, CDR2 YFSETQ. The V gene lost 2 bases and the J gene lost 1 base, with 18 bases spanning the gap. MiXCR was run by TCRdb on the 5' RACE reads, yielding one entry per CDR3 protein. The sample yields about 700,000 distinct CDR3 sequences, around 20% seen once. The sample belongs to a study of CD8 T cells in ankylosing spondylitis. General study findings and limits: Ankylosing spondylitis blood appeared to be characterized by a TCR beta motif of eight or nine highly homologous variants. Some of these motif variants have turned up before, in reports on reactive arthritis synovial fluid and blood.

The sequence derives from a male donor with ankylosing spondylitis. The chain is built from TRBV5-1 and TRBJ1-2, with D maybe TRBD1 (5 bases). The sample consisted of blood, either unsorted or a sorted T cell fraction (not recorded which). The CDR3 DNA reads TGCGCCAGCAGCTTAACCCCAGGGTATGAGGTTAACTATGGCTACACCTTC. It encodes CASSLTPGYEVNYGYTF.